This TCR beta chain was captured by sequencing in a study of blood T cell repertoires in COVID-19. This clone has only a few counts. Other DNA sequences in this specimen translate into the identical CDR3. Some clones are missing from TCRdb's copy, which holds only in-frame ones; the method was immunoSEQ multiplex PCR. The table has a few hundred thousand clones, around 89% seen once. Cohort 3 donors were reported recovered after two negative PCRs, clearance, or symptom resolution. This CDR3 is built from 15 residues. Germline V gene data show CDR1 as SGHRS and CDR2 as YFSETQ. Trimming cost V 0 bases and J 10 bases; bases outside gene matches: 5.

This sequence originates from a middle-aged man who had recovered from COVID-19. Sequencing was carried out using PBMCs or T cells enriched from blood (not recorded which). The chain joins TRBV5-1 to TRBJ1-6, with 9 positions matching TRBD1. CDR3 residues: CASSLAGTGRSPLHF. The CDR3 coding sequence is TGCGCCAGCAGCTTGGCGGGGACAGGGCGATCACCCCTCCACTTT.